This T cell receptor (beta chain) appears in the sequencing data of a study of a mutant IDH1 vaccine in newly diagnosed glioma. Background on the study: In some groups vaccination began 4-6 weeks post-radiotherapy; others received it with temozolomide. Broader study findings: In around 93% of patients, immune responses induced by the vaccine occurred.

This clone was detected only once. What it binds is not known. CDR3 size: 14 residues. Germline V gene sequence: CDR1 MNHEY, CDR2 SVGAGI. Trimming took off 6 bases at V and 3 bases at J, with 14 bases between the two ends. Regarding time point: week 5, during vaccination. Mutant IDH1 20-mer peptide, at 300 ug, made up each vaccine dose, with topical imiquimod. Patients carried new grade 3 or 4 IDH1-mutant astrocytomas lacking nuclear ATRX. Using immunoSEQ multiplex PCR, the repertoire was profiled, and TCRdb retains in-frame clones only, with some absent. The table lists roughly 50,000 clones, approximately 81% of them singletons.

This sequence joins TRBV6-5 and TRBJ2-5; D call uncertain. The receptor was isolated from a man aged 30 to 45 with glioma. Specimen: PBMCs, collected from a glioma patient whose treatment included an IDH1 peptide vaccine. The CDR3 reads CASSPTPLKETQYF. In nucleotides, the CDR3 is TGTGCCAGCAGCCCCACCCCCTTAAAAGAGACCCAGTACTTC.